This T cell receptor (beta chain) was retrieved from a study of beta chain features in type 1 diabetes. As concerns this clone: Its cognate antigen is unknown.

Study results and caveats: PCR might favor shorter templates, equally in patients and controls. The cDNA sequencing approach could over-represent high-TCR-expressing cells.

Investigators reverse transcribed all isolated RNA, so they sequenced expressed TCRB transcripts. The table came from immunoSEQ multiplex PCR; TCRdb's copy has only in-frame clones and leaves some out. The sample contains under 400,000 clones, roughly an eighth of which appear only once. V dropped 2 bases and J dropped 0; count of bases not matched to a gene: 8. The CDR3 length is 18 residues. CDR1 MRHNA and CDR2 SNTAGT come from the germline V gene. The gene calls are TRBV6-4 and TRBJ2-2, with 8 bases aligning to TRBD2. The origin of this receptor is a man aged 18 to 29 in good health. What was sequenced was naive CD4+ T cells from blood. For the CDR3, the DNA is TGTGCCAGCAGTGACGGGATCGAAGCGGGGGCGAACACCGGGGAGCTGTTTTTT. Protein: CASSDGIEAGANTGELFF.